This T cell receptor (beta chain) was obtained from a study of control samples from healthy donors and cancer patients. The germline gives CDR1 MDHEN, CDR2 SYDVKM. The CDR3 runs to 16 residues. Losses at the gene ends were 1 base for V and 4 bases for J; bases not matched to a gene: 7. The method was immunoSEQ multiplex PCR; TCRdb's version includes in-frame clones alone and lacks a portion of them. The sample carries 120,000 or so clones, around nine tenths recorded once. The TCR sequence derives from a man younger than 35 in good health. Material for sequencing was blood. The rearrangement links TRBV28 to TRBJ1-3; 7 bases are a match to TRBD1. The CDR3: CASSLLVRGSGNTIYF. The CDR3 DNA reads TGTGCCAGCAGTTTATTAGTCAGGGGGTCGGGAAACACCATATATTTT.